This paragraph reports one T cell receptor beta chain. Its antigen is as yet unknown. CDR3 length: 14 amino acids. From germline, CDR1 is ENHRY and CDR2 SYGVKD. Deletions cut 11 bases from V and 2 bases from J, with 18 bases between. This sample is drawn from a study of a mutant IDH1 vaccine in newly diagnosed glioma. Study background: All eight of the vaccinations patients received fell in weeks 1, 3, 5, 7, 11, 15, 19 and 23.

TCRdb keeps only in-frame clones here, not all; method: immunoSEQ multiplex PCR. The data contain tens of thousands of clones, approximately 90% of them singletons. Study results and limitations: Apparently, pseudoprogression bore no relation to changes among the top peripheral T cell clonotypes.

Time point defined: week 5, during vaccination. Each dose delivered 300 ug of mutant IDH1 20-mer peptide subcutaneously with imiquimod. Patients carried new grade 3 or 4 IDH1-mutant astrocytomas lacking nuclear ATRX. The TCR sequence derives from a woman between 40 and 55 years old with glioma. Some clones in this sample may be carry-over from other donors' samples. Source: peripheral blood mononuclear cells (PBMCs), taken from a glioma patient whose treatment included an IDH1 peptide vaccine. The genes are TRBV10-3 and TRBJ2-5, with D perhaps TRBD1 or TRBD2 (6 bases each). The CDR3 DNA reads as TGTGCCGCACAGGGCGGGACCGGGCAAGAGACCCAGTACTTC. The encoded protein is CAAQGGTGQETQYF.